These T cell receptor beta chains were read from a single sample in a study of shared clonotypes between healthy human individuals. The method was immunoSEQ multiplex PCR; TCRdb's version includes in-frame clones alone and lacks a portion of them. The data hold millions of clones, with approximately 95% observed a single time. The sequenced sample was naive CD4+ T cells from PBMCs. All receptors derive from a young man in good health. Some clones in this sample may be carry-over from other donors' samples. Both conserved end residues are part of each CDR3. The order of the fields is J gene, V gene, clone size, D gene, CDR3 protein, CDR3 DNA. The D gene is left open where the match is weak. Part of the rows lack a size; the others show once, few, many or a class for expanded clones.

>TRBJ2-4|TRBV11-2|-|TRBD1
CASSWSYGTGRYQYF
TGTGCCAGCAGCTGGAGTTACGGGACAGGGAGGTATCAGTACTTC
>TRBJ2-7|TRBV19|-|TRBD2
CASTPTSDLFYEQYF
TGTGCCAGTACCCCGACTAGCGACCTTTTCTACGAGCAGTACTTC
>TRBJ2-6|TRBV7-3|-|-
CASSLFGAGANVLTF
TGTGCCAGCAGCTTATTCGGGGCCGGGGCCAACGTCCTGACTTTC
>TRBJ1-1|TRBV2|-|-
CASRLRDGNTEAFF
TGTGCCAGCAGACTCCGGGACGGGAACACTGAAGCTTTCTTT
>TRBJ2-3|TRBV7-2|-|-
CASSSNQRADTQYF
TGTGCCAGCAGCTCTAACCAGAGGGCGGATACGCAGTATTTT
>TRBJ1-1|TRBV6-1|-|-
CASSDGVGAFF
TGTGCCAGCAGTGATGGAGTGGGAGCTTTCTTT
>TRBJ2-1|TRBV7-6|-|TRBD2
CASSHTGLAGAKDNEQFF
TGTGCCAGCAGCCACACTGGACTAGCGGGAGCTAAAGACAATGAGCAGTTCTTC
>TRBJ2-3|TRBV4-1|once|-
CASSQDWGPLYPDTQYF
TGCGCCAGCAGCCAAGACTGGGGGCCCCTTTACCCAGATACGCAGTATTTT
>TRBJ2-1|TRBV5-4|-|TRBD2
CASSPTSGRAYNEQFF
TGTGCCAGCAGCCCCACAAGCGGGAGGGCCTACAATGAGCAGTTCTTC
>TRBJ2-7|TRBV6-5|-|-
CASSYKNSRQRYEQYF
TGTGCCAGCAGTTACAAGAATTCGCGACAGCGCTACGAGCAGTACTTC
>TRBJ2-2|TRBV7-3|-|-
CASKVGVGGELFF
TGTGCCAGCAAGGTCGGGGTCGGCGGGGAGCTGTTTTTT
>TRBJ2-4|TRBV28|-|TRBD2
CASSLYRREAQNIQYF
TGTGCCAGCAGTTTATATCGGCGGGAGGCCCAAAACATTCAGTACTTC
>TRBJ1-2|TRBV28|-|-
CASSSDSTIYGYTF
TGTGCCAGCAGCTCCGACAGTACCATCTATGGCTACACCTTC
>TRBJ1-4|TRBV27|-|TRBD1
CASSHDRVGEKLFF
TGTGCCAGCAGCCATGACAGGGTAGGCGAAAAACTGTTTTTT
>TRBJ2-2|TRBV14|once|-
CASSHRQSTGELFF
TGTGCCAGCAGCCACAGACAGAGCACCGGGGAGCTGTTTTTT
>TRBJ1-1|TRBV9|-|-
CASSPFGPGANTEAFF
TGTGCCAGCAGCCCTTTCGGCCCCGGGGCGAACACTGAAGCTTTCTTT
>TRBJ2-1|TRBV27|-|-
CASRWGNEQFF
TGTGCCAGCAGGTGGGGGAATGAGCAGTTCTTC
>TRBJ2-1|TRBV5-1|once|-
CASSLAGLAHNEQFF
TGCGCCAGCAGCTTGGCCGGGCTAGCTCACAATGAGCAGTTCTTC
>TRBJ2-4|TRBV28|-|TRBD1
CASEDRDKNIQYF
TGTGCCAGCGAGGACAGGGACAAAAACATTCAGTACTTC
>TRBJ1-4|TRBV19|-|-
CASQDTATNEKLFF
TGTGCCAGCCAGGACACTGCAACTAATGAAAAACTGTTTTTT
>TRBJ1-1|TRBV5-1|-|-
CASSLVARRAGNTEAFF
TGCGCCAGCAGCTTGGTTGCCAGACGGGCAGGGAACACTGAAGCTTTCTTT
>TRBJ2-4|TRBV10-3|-|-
CAISALAGTAQNIQYF
TGTGCCATCAGTGCACTGGCGGGGACAGCGCAAAACATTCAGTACTTC
>TRBJ1-5|TRBV7-2|-|-
CASSLVQGAQPQHF
TGTGCCAGCAGCTTAGTACAGGGAGCTCAGCCCCAGCATTTT
>TRBJ1-1|TRBV7-9|-|-
CASSFWGGEAFF
TGTGCCAGCAGCTTTTGGGGCGGTGAAGCTTTCTTT
>TRBJ1-1|TRBV2|few|-
CASRTEFNTEAFF
TGTGCCAGCAGGACAGAGTTCAACACTGAAGCTTTCTTT
>TRBJ2-5|TRBV6-5|-|TRBD2
CASSATAGQETQYF
TGTGCCAGCAGTGCCACAGCGGGGCAAGAGACCCAGTACTTC
>TRBJ2-7|TRBV18|once|TRBD2
CASSQDERGSYEQYF
TGTGCCAGCTCCCAAGACGAGCGGGGTTCGTACGAGCAGTACTTC
>TRBJ1-1|TRBV16|few|-
CASSQSYQDTEAFF
TGTGCCAGCAGCCAATCTTACCAGGACACTGAAGCTTTCTTT
>TRBJ2-3|TRBV6-5|once|-
CASRSGRNTDTQYF
TGTGCCAGCAGAAGCGGGCGAAACACAGATACGCAGTATTTT
>TRBJ2-1|TRBV12-5|-|TRBD2
CASGLVLGTKVQEQFF
TGTGCTAGTGGTTTGGTACTCGGGACTAAGGTCCAGGAGCAGTTCTTC
>TRBJ2-5|TRBV7-2|-|-
CASSFLREETQYF
TGTGCCAGCAGCTTCCTCAGGGAAGAGACCCAGTACTTC
>TRBJ2-5|TRBV5-8|-|-
CASSLVGVQETQYF
TGTGCCAGCAGCTTGGTGGGGGTACAAGAGACCCAGTACTTC
>TRBJ1-3|TRBV28|-|-
CASSSQRVGNTIYF
TGTGCCAGCAGTTCTCAGCGGGTGGGAAACACCATATATTTT
>TRBJ2-7|TRBV7-6|-|TRBD2
CASSPAGGSEYF
TGTGCCAGCAGCCCAGCGGGAGGGTCGGAGTACTTC
>TRBJ1-3|TRBV5-6|-|TRBD1
CASRQGADGNTIYF
TGTGCCAGCAGACAGGGGGCAGATGGAAACACCATATATTTT
>TRBJ2-3|TRBV4-1|-|TRBD2
CASSQKRTSGSTDTQYF
TGCGCCAGCAGCCAAAAAAGGACTAGCGGGAGCACAGATACGCAGTATTTT
>TRBJ2-1|TRBV4-2|-|-
CASSQELNNEQFF
TGTGCCAGCAGCCAAGAATTGAACAATGAGCAGTTCTTC
>TRBJ2-1|TRBV9|-|-
CASSVAGINEQFF
TGTGCCAGCAGCGTAGCCGGGATCAATGAGCAGTTCTTC
>TRBJ2-7|TRBV10-3|-|-
CAISLSSYEQYF
TGTGCCATCAGTCTCTCCTCCTACGAGCAGTACTTC
>TRBJ2-1|TRBV5-1|-|TRBD2
CASSPSAGLAYEQFF
TGCGCCAGCAGCCCCTCGGCGGGACTAGCGTATGAGCAGTTCTTC
>TRBJ1-3|TRBV9|few|-
CASSQQGSGNTIYF
TGTGCCAGCAGCCAGCAGGGGTCTGGAAACACCATATATTTT
>TRBJ2-2|TRBV28|-|-
CASRGHSNTGELFF
TGTGCCAGTAGGGGACATTCGAACACCGGGGAGCTGTTTTTT
>TRBJ2-7|TRBV7-9|few|-
CASSSPQESSYEQYF
TGTGCCAGCAGCTCACCCCAGGAGAGCTCCTACGAGCAGTACTTC
>TRBJ2-2|TRBV7-6|-|TRBD2
CASSLFLAANTGELFF
TGTGCCAGCAGCTTATTCCTAGCGGCGAACACCGGGGAGCTGTTTTTT
>TRBJ1-5|TRBV15|-|TRBD1
CATSRRTGGVSNQPQHF
TGTGCCACCAGCAGACGGACAGGGGGCGTAAGCAATCAGCCCCAGCATTTT
>TRBJ2-5|TRBV9|-|TRBD2
CASSVATGGGTQYF
TGTGCCAGCAGCGTAGCTACGGGAGGGGGGACCCAGTACTTC
>TRBJ1-1|TRBV19|-|-
CASSWGELTEAFF
TGTGCCAGTAGTTGGGGAGAGTTGACTGAAGCTTTCTTT
>TRBJ2-1|TRBV7-9|-|-
CASSLGNPIEQFF
TGTGCCAGCAGCTTAGGCAATCCGATTGAGCAGTTCTTC
>TRBJ2-3|TRBV20-1|-|-
CSARPTDTQYF
TGCAGTGCTAGGCCCACAGATACGCAGTATTTT
>TRBJ2-3|TRBV5-1|-|TRBD2
CASREGTSGSGDTQYF
TGCGCCAGCAGAGAAGGGACTAGCGGGTCCGGAGATACGCAGTATTTT
>TRBJ2-1|TRBV15|-|-
CATTRGSYNEQFF
TGTGCTACGACAAGAGGGTCCTACAATGAGCAGTTCTTC
>TRBJ2-3|TRBV4-3|-|-
CASSQVNGHTQYF
TGCGCCAGCAGCCAAGTTAACGGCCATACGCAGTATTTT